Below, 21 T cell receptor beta chains from the same sample are listed, as sequenced in a study of T cells in Graves' hyperthyroidism and ophthalmopathy. Template material for amplifying TCR beta CDR3 regions consisted of RNA transcripts. HTBI primers were used for first-round RT-PCR of the TCR CDR3. TCRdb itself ran the multiplex PCR reads through MiXCR, one entry per CDR3 protein. Of under 400,000 distinct CDR3 sequences listed, around a sixth are singletons. Sequenced: blood. The receptors were sampled from a man aged 25-45 years with Graves' hyperthyroidism.

This clonotype was observed a few times. V gene TRBV19 combines with J gene TRBJ1-1; D unresolved. Per germline, CDR1 LNHDA and CDR2 SQIVND (reference sequence). V was cut by 7 bases and J by 4 bases, with 16 bases left in between. The length of the CDR3 is 14 residues. The DNA for the CDR3 is TGTGCCAGTAACAGCCGGGTCGTAACCACTGAAGCTTTCTTT. It codes for CASNSRVVTTEAFF. The full variable domain, with the rest looked up from reference TRBV19 and TRBJ1-1, is DGGITQSPKYLFRKEGQNVTLSCEQNLNHDAMYWYRQDPGQGLRLIYYSQIVNDFQKGDIAEGYSVSREKKESFPLTVTSAQKNPTAFYLCASNSRVVTTEAFFGQGTRLTVV.

This clonotype was detected ten times or more. The chain recombines TRBV27 with TRBJ2-3; D gene unclear. The V and J ends lost 5 bases and 4 bases respectively, with 10 bases between them. The germline gives CDR1 MNHEY, CDR2 SMNVEV (reference sequence). This CDR3 is 13 amino acids long. As DNA, the CDR3 is TGTGCCAGCAGTCACAGTGGCGCAGATACGCAGTATTTT. This codes for CASSHSGADTQYF.

The sample holds many counts of this clonotype. This chain joins TRBV12-3 or TRBV12-4 and TRBJ2-3; 7 bases are shared with TRBD2. This CDR3 contains 13 residues. Trimming cost V 6 bases and J 5 bases; bases outside gene matches: 5. DNA of the CDR3: TGTGCCAGCAGGGGGAGCGGGATAGATACGCAGTATTTT. Amino acids: CASRGSGIDTQYF.

This clonotype was recorded many times. The rearrangement uses TRBV12-3 or TRBV12-4 and TRBJ2-5; 7 bases are a match to TRBD2. The CDR3 sequence is 16 residues long. With 3 bases clipped from V and 1 base from J, the junction kept 8 bases outside the gene matches. The CDR3 nucleotides read TGTGCCAGCAGTTTCCTCCTCGGGGGGAGCCAAGAGACCCAGTACTTC. It is translated as CASSFLLGGSQETQYF.

This clonotype showed up many times. The DNA is left out, because the CDR3 cannot be placed on it with certainty; the CDR3 is given as TCRdb lists it. This chain connects TRBV28 to TRBJ1-2. The CDR3 comprises 12 residues, both ends counted. Looked up from germline, CDR1 is MDHEN and CDR2 is SYDVKM. CDR3 sequence reads: CASSTSGYGYTF.

This clonotype was observed a few times. V and J are TRBV7-9 and TRBJ1-1; D is perhaps TRBD1 (6 bases). Per the germline V gene, CDR1 is SEHNR and CDR2 is FQNEAQ (reference sequence). The CDR3 covers 15 residues. V was shortened by 5 bases and J by 6 bases, with 19 bases between the two germline ends. CDR3 in amino acids: CASSRAGTSIAEAFF. In DNA form, the CDR3 reads TGTGCCAGCAGCAGGGCCGGGACATCTATCGCTGAAGCTTTCTTT.

In this sample, this clonotype turned up a few times. CDR3 in amino acids: CASREPRLFLEAFF. The CDR3 DNA sequence: TGTGCCAGCCGGGAGCCACGCCTGTTTCTTGAAGCTTTCTTT. V usage is TRBV6-1 and J usage is TRBJ1-1; no clear D gene. V was shortened by 8 bases and J by 7 bases, with 20 bases between the two germline ends. CDR1 and CDR2 (germline): MNHNS, SASEGT. This CDR3 comprises 14 residues.

This clonotype was seen ten or more times. The chain employs TRBV7-9 and TRBJ1-2; no clear D gene. The V gene lost 3 bases and the J gene lost 8 bases, with 16 bases spanning the gap. Germline V gene data show CDR1 as SEHNR and CDR2 as FQNEAQ (reference sequence). CDR3 length: 14 residues. Here the CDR3 DNA reads TGTGCCAGCAGCTTTAGTACGGGGATCAACGGCTACACCTTC. This codes for CASSFSTGINGYTF.

This clonotype came up many times. The V gene is TRBV12-3 or TRBV12-4, the J gene TRBJ2-5; unclear D gene. The V end lost 4 bases, the J end lost 0 bases, and 12 bases lay between the germline ends. This CDR3 is built from 15 residues. CDR3 in DNA: TGTGCCAGCAGTTGGTCCCGAACGTACCAAGAGACCCAGTACTTC. Protein product: CASSWSRTYQETQYF.

This clonotype showed up many times. The chain employs TRBV2 and TRBJ2-7, with 9 positions matching TRBD1. Trimming at V came to 6 bases and at J to 5 bases, leaving 11 bases not matched to a gene. CDR1 SNHLY and CDR2 FYNNEI come from the germline V gene. The length of the CDR3 is 15 residues. The CDR3 spells CASSQLGQGGHEQYF. Written as DNA, the CDR3 is TGTGCCAGCAGCCAACTGGGACAGGGTGGCCACGAGCAGTACTTC.

This clonotype was picked up many times. The chain employs TRBV30 and TRBJ2-7; D might be TRBD1 or TRBD2, each matching 5 bases. Trimming took off 0 bases at V and 6 bases at J, with 12 bases between the two ends. The CDR3 contains 13 residues. CDR1 is GTSNPN and CDR2 is SVGIG in the germline V gene (reference sequence). CDR3 sequence reads: CAWSVPGTGEQYF. In nucleotides, the CDR3 is TGTGCCTGGAGTGTCCCCGGGACGGGCGAGCAGTACTTC.

This clonotype was detected ten times or more. The chain has TRBV7-3 and TRBJ2-1; the D call may be TRBD1 or TRBD2 (6 bases each). The V and J ends lost 6 bases and 7 bases respectively, with 19 bases between them. Germline loops: CDR1 SGHTA, CDR2 FQGTGA. This CDR3 is 15 amino acids long. CDR3: CASSPQGGFGNEQFF. Written as DNA, the CDR3 is TGTGCCAGCAGTCCACAGGGAGGATTCGGGAATGAGCAGTTCTTC.

This clonotype was counted at least ten times. This chain joins TRBV2 and TRBJ2-2; tentative D call: TRBD2 (7 bases). The CDR3 is 14 amino acids. The V end lost 7 bases, the J end lost 4 bases, and 13 bases lay between the germline ends. Germline V lookup: CDR1 SNHLY, CDR2 FYNNEI. This chain's CDR3 is CASMRGRGTGELFF. In nucleotides, the CDR3 is TGTGCCAGCATGCGGGGGCGAGGCACCGGGGAGCTGTTTTTT.

This clonotype was counted many times. This chain connects TRBV29-1 to TRBJ2-1, with 10 bases identical to TRBD2. Germline V CDR1 and CDR2: SQVTM, ANQGSEA. This CDR3 region has 12 residues. Here the CDR3 DNA reads TGCACCGGACTAGCGGCGAACAATGAGCAGTTCTTC. Translation: CTGLAANNEQFF.

The chain recombines TRBV12-3 or TRBV12-4 with TRBJ1-6; no clear D gene. Trimming pared 8 bases from V and 0 bases from J, leaving 8 bases between. This CDR3 has 14 residues. The CDR3: CASGSSSYNSPLHF. The CDR3, as DNA: TGTGCCAGCGGCTCCAGCTCCTATAATTCACCCCTCCACTTT.

This chain links TRBV5-1 with TRBJ2-7; D is possibly TRBD2 (5 bases). The germline gives CDR1 SGHRS, CDR2 YFSETQ. The CDR3 spans 13 residues. Trimming removed 2 bases from V and 5 bases from J, with 11 bases in between. The CDR3 protein is CASSFGGLDEQYF. The CDR3 DNA sequence: TGCGCCAGCAGCTTCGGCGGACTGGACGAGCAGTACTTC.

This clonotype was detected only a few times. V is TRBV15 and J is TRBJ2-1, with TRBD2 matching over 8 bases. CDR1 is LNHNV and CDR2 is YYDKDF in the germline V gene (reference sequence). V gave up 5 bases and J gave up 9 bases; unmatched junction bases: 12. The CDR3 loop spans 15 amino acids. The CDR3 region is CATSPTAGVAGEQFF. CDR3 DNA: TGTGCCACCAGCCCGACAGCGGGAGTGGCGGGTGAGCAGTTCTTC.

This clonotype came up many times. The chain uses TRBV2 and TRBJ1-5; 7 bases align to TRBD1. Trimming at V came to 8 bases and at J to 6 bases, leaving 7 bases not matched to a gene. The CDR3 length is 13 residues. Germline CDR1 and CDR2: SNHLY and FYNNEI. CDR3 bases: TGTGCCAGCCACGAGGGGGCGAGTCAGCCCCAGCATTTT. Translating gives CASHEGASQPQHF.

The sample holds many counts of this clonotype. The chain is built from TRBV2 and TRBJ2-5; D might be TRBD1 or TRBD2, each matching 5 bases. This CDR3 region has 14 residues. Germline CDR1 is SNHLY and CDR2 is FYNNEI. With 7 bases removed from V and 3 bases from J, the gap between germline ends came to 15 bases. CDR3 sequence: CASKLPGPEETQYF. CDR3 DNA sequence: TGTGCCAGCAAACTCCCGGGACCAGAAGAGACCCAGTACTTC.

The genes are TRBV3-1 and TRBJ2-3; 13 positions match TRBD2. The CDR3 sequence is 15 residues long. The junction had 4 bases not matched to a gene; V was cut back by 4 bases and J by 6 bases. The germline gives CDR1 LGHDT, CDR2 YNNKEL (reference sequence). The CDR3 DNA reads as TGTGCCAGCAGCCGACTAGCGGGAGGAGGGGATACGCAGTATTTT. Amino acid sequence: CASSRLAGGGDTQYF.

This clonotype was observed at least ten times. CDR3 nucleotide sequence: TGTGCCAGCAGTTTTGGTAGGGGTCAGCCCCAGCATTTT. It translates to CASSFGRGQPQHF. V usage is TRBV27 and J usage is TRBJ1-5; possibly TRBD1 for D (5 bases). Trimming left V 3 bases short and J 6 bases short, with 9 bases between. The CDR3 extends over 13 amino acids. Germline V gene sequence: CDR1 MNHEY, CDR2 SMNVEV (reference sequence).